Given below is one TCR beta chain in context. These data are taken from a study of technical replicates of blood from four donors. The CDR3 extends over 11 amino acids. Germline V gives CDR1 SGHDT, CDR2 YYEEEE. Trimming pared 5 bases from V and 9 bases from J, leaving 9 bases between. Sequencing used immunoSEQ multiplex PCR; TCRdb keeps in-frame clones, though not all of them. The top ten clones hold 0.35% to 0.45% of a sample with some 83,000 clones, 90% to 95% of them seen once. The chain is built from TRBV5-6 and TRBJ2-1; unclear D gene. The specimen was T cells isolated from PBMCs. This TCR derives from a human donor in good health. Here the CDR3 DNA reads TGTGCCAGCAGTTGGGCGAGTGAGCAGTTCTTC. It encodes CASSWASEQFF.